The T cell receptor beta chain described here comes from a study of blood T cell repertoires in COVID-19. Background on the study: The study drew acute and convalescent COVID-19 samples from the United States, Italy and Spain.

This clone appeared a few times. CDR1 and CDR2 from the germline V gene are SGHDN and FVKESK. The ends were cut back, 2 bases at V and 7 bases at J, with 21 bases in the middle. This CDR3 is 16 amino acids long. Original processing methods: Reference gene primer amplification yielded estimated nucleated cell counts. TCRdb's table, derived via immunoSEQ multiplex PCR, lists solely in-frame clones and lacks some. D and trimming were read from the DNA, whereas the V and J calls and clone size are those reported in that table. The sample shows roughly 180,000 clones, over 70% of them seen only once. The sequence was obtained from a man aged 55 to 70 who had been exposed to COVID-19. The chain joins TRBV14 to TRBJ2-7; the D gene is possibly TRBD2 (6 bases). Sequenced material: PBMCs or T cells enriched from blood (not recorded which). DNA for the CDR3: TGTGCCAGCAGCCAAAGCCGGACACCAATCCGGGGGGAGCAGTACTTC. This sequence encodes CASSQSRTPIRGEQYF.